The 30 T cell receptor beta chains below come from one sample, sequenced in a study of naive and memory T cell subsets. Two oligonucleotides, mixed equimolar, formed the beta constant-region primer covering TRBC1 and TRBC2. TCRdb passed the UMI-ligation and nested PCR reads through MiXCR, listing each CDR3 protein once. The repertoire holds under 100,000 distinct CDR3 sequences, 7% seen once, with around 1.5% in the top ten. Sequenced: central memory CD4+ T cells from blood. All receptors come from a human donor in good health.

The gene calls are TRBV5-1 and TRBJ2-1; TRBD2 matches at 11 bases. This CDR3 contains 15 residues. Trimming cost V 4 bases and J 6 bases; bases outside gene matches: 6. The germline V gene has CDR1 SGHRS and CDR2 YFSETQ. The CDR3 DNA reads TGCGCCAGCAGCCTAAATCTAGCGGGGGGCAATGAGCAGTTCTTC. As protein: CASSLNLAGGNEQFF.

This clonotype was observed at least ten times. The CDR3 DNA sequence: TGCACCAGCAGCCAAGCCGGGGGCGCGGAAACTTCTAGCTCCTATAATTCACCCCTCCACTTT. Translation gives CTSSQAGGAETSSSYNSPLHF. The V call is TRBV1, the J call TRBJ1-6; no DNA check was done on the table's D call, TRBD1. TRBV1 is recorded as a pseudogene. The CDR3 totals 21 residues.

This clonotype was observed at least ten times. The rearrangement links TRBV6-6 to TRBJ2-1; the match to TRBD2 covers 7 bases. Per the germline V gene, CDR1 is MNHNY and CDR2 is SVGAGI (reference sequence). With 8 bases clipped from V and 0 bases from J, the junction kept 1 base outside the gene matches. CDR3 length equals 13 residues. CDR3 amino acids: CASERGSYNEQFF. The CDR3 DNA reads as TGTGCCAGCGAGCGGGGCTCCTACAATGAGCAGTTCTTC.

This clonotype was detected a few times. The V call is TRBV2, the J call TRBJ2-7, with 9 bases aligning to TRBD2. This CDR3 is built from 17 residues. V trimming: 5 bases; J trimming: 1 base; junction bases outside the gene matches: 12. Germline V gene data show CDR1 as SNHLY and CDR2 as FYNNEI. The CDR3 region is CASSKGGRSGRSYEQYF. CDR3 nucleotide sequence: TGTGCCAGCAGTAAGGGGGGGCGTAGCGGGAGATCCTACGAGCAGTACTTC.

In its sample, this clonotype was seen many times. V is TRBV6-2 or TRBV6-3 and J is TRBJ1-5; the D gene is possibly TRBD1 (5 bases). CDR1 and CDR2 (germline): MNHEY, SVGEGT. CDR3 length: 16 amino acids. V was trimmed by 5 bases and J by 5 bases, leaving 19 bases between them. For the CDR3, the DNA is TGTGCCAGCAGTCTGGCGCCGGCGACAGCCCATCAGCCCCAGCATTTT. Translating gives CASSLAPATAHQPQHF.

In its sample, this clonotype was seen many times. The chain uses TRBV7-6 and TRBJ1-1; D gene unclear. The V end lost 1 base, the J end lost 5 bases, and 14 bases lay between the germline ends. Germline V CDR1 and CDR2: SGHVS, FNYEAQ. This CDR3 has 15 residues. CDR3 protein: CASSLGGFTGTEAFF. In nucleotides, the CDR3 is TGTGCCAGCAGCTTAGGAGGTTTTACGGGGACTGAAGCTTTCTTT.

The CDR3 is CSVEPRDIIQLAGAYEQYF. The CDR3 bases are TGCAGCGTTGAGCCTAGGGACATCATACAACTAGCGGGAGCTTACGAGCAGTACTTC. J is TRBJ2-7 and V is TRBV29-1, with 11 bases that match TRBD2. The germline V gene has CDR1 SQVTM and CDR2 ANQGSEA. After removal of 3 bases from V and 4 bases from J, the junction contained 20 bases not matched to a gene. This CDR3 region has 19 residues.

The J gene is TRBJ2-1, the V gene TRBV6-1; the match to TRBD1 covers 7 bases. Germline values: CDR1 MNHNS, CDR2 SASEGT. Trimming took 6 bases from V and 6 from J; bases not matched to a gene: 2. The CDR3 has 12 amino acids. As DNA, the CDR3 is TGTGCCAGCAGGGGACAGACCAATGAGCAGTTCTTC. Encoded protein: CASRGQTNEQFF.

This chain links TRBV13 with TRBJ1-1; the match to TRBD1 covers 9 bases. V was clipped by 4 bases and J by 7 bases; unmatched bases: 7. CDR3 size: 14 residues. CDR1 is PRHDT, CDR2 FYEKMQ, per germline (reference sequence). This chain's CDR3 is CASSSVHRGREAFF. The CDR3 DNA follows: TGTGCCAGCAGCTCCGTACACAGGGGGCGTGAAGCTTTCTTT.

This clonotype was seen at least ten times. The CDR3 sequence: CASSLSLAGRGTDTQYF. The CDR3 DNA follows: TGTGCCAGCAGCTTAAGTCTCGCGGGAAGGGGCACAGATACGCAGTATTTT. This chain uses TRBV11-2 with TRBJ2-3; D might be TRBD2 (6 bases). The CDR3 is 17 residues long. With 2 bases removed from V and 1 base from J, the gap between germline ends came to 16 bases. Germline lookup yields CDR1 SGHAT and CDR2 FQNNGV.

This clonotype has more than one count but fewer than ten. V is TRBV6-6 and J is TRBJ2-3; D may be TRBD1 or TRBD2 (5 bases each). The germline V gene encodes CDR1 MNHNY and CDR2 SVGAGI (reference sequence). The CDR3 loop spans 14 amino acids. With 0 bases removed from V and 1 base from J, the gap between germline ends came to 5 bases. The CDR3 nucleotides are TGTGCCAGCAGTTACTCGGGGGGCACAGATACGCAGTATTTT. Encoded protein: CASSYSGGTDTQYF.

The chain has TRBV7-9 and TRBJ2-5; D unclear. V was pared by 1 base and J by 2 bases, with 8 bases between. CDR1 is SEHNR, CDR2 FQNEAQ, per germline (reference sequence). This CDR3 spans 14 amino acids. In nucleotides, the CDR3 is TGTGCCAGCAGCTTAGTGGGGAATCAAGAGACCCAGTACTTC. This translates into CASSLVGNQETQYF.

This clonotype came up many times. The chain couples TRBV6-2 or TRBV6-3 to TRBJ1-5; D is ambiguous. Germline V gives CDR1 MNHEY, CDR2 SVGEGT. Deletions cut 6 bases from V and 11 bases from J, with 17 bases between. This CDR3 is built from 13 residues. CDR3 loop: CASSRVESGAQHF. CDR3 DNA sequence: TGTGCCAGCAGCCGAGTTGAATCCGGGGCCCAGCATTTT.

This clonotype was seen only a few times. The gene calls are TRBV28 and TRBJ1-2, with D possibly matching TRBD1 (6 bases). The germline V and J ends were trimmed by 5 bases and 0 bases, with 13 bases remaining between them. The CDR3 runs 15 residues. Per germline, CDR1 MDHEN and CDR2 SYDVKM. CDR3 loop: CASSPGTRTNYGYTF. For the CDR3, the DNA is TGTGCCAGCAGTCCAGGGACACGAACTAACTATGGCTACACCTTC.

This clonotype showed up many times. V usage is TRBV20-1 and J usage is TRBJ2-7; D might be TRBD1 (5 bases). V lost 6 bases and J lost 5, with 26 bases in between. The germline gives CDR1 DFQATT, CDR2 SNEGSKA (reference sequence). The CDR3 loop spans 16 amino acids. The CDR3: CSATLNDGRVQDEQYF. CDR3 coding DNA: TGCAGTGCGACCCTCAATGATGGCAGGGTCCAGGACGAGCAGTACTTC.

This clonotype was counted at least ten times. The chain joins TRBV6-1 to TRBJ2-3; 7 positions match TRBD2. V was pared by 8 bases and J by 2 bases, with 4 bases of the junction left unmatched. The germline gives CDR1 MNHNS, CDR2 SASEGT. This CDR3 comprises 13 residues. The CDR3 spells CASLGLSTDTQYF. In DNA form, the CDR3 reads TGTGCCAGCCTGGGACTATCCACAGATACGCAGTATTTT.

The table lists this clonotype with many counts. The V gene is TRBV4-3, the J gene TRBJ2-1; 7 nucleotides agree with TRBD2. Germline-derived CDR1 and CDR2 are LGHNA and YSLEER. There are 16 residues in the CDR3. Trimming removed 0 bases from V and 0 bases from J; junction bases left unmatched: 2. The CDR3 DNA sequence: TGCGCCAGCAGCCAAGATAGCGGGTTCTCCTACAATGAGCAGTTCTTC. This encodes CASSQDSGFSYNEQFF.

The CDR3 protein is CASSLALGGRYEQYF. In DNA, the CDR3 is TGTGCCAGCAGCTTAGCGCTGGGGGGGCGCTACGAGCAGTACTTC. The rearrangement links TRBV7-9 to TRBJ2-7, with D perhaps matching TRBD2 (7 bases). V was clipped by 0 bases and J by 3 bases, with 12 bases between them. The CDR3 extends over 15 amino acids. CDR1 SEHNR and CDR2 FQNEAQ come from the germline V gene (reference sequence).

This clonotype was counted many times. V usage is TRBV6-6 and J usage is TRBJ2-7; TRBD2 aligns across 10 bases. Germline assignment: CDR1 MNHNY and CDR2 SVGAGI (reference sequence). V trimming: 2 bases; J trimming: 1 base; junction bases outside the gene matches: 5. CDR3 length: 16 amino acids. CDR3 in DNA: TGTGCCAGCAGTTACCTTCCTAGCGGGAGTTCCTACGAGCAGTACTTC. As protein: CASSYLPSGSSYEQYF.

In its sample, this clonotype was seen many times. The genes are TRBV7-9 and TRBJ2-1; TRBD2 matches 10 bases. Germline values: CDR1 SEHNR, CDR2 FQNEAQ (reference sequence). CDR3 length: 15 amino acids. The trim removed 5 bases at V and 9 bases at J, leaving 10 bases unmatched. CDR3 DNA sequence: TGTGCCAGCAGCCGAACTAGCGGGGTTGGCGGTGAGCAGTTCTTC. Its translation: CASSRTSGVGGEQFF.

In this sample, this clonotype turned up many times. The chain has TRBV4-3 and TRBJ2-3, with 7 bases lining up with TRBD2. CDR1 and CDR2 from the germline V gene are LGHNA and YSLEER. The junction had 4 bases not matched to a gene; V was cut back by 0 bases and J by 4 bases. This CDR3 spans 15 amino acids. The CDR3 is CASSQDPGRSDTQYF. The CDR3 region has the DNA TGCGCCAGCAGCCAAGATCCCGGGAGGTCAGATACGCAGTATTTT.

Ten or more counts support this clonotype. The chain is built from TRBV6-2 or TRBV6-3 and TRBJ2-1, with D possibly matching TRBD2 (5 bases). V lost 7 bases to trimming and J lost 5 bases, with 18 bases between them. This CDR3 is built from 15 residues. CDR1 is MNHEY and CDR2 is SVGEGT in the germline V gene. The CDR3 nucleotides read TGTGCCAGCACCTTCCGGACTGTCACTAACAATGAGCAGTTCTTC. This encodes CASTFRTVTNNEQFF.

The sample holds many counts of this clonotype. The chain has TRBV7-8 and TRBJ1-6; 9 nucleotides match TRBD1. The CDR3 extends over 14 amino acids. Trimming at V came to 4 bases and at J to 7 bases, leaving 2 bases not matched to a gene. Per the germline V gene, CDR1 is SGHVS and CDR2 is FQNEAQ. The CDR3 nucleotides read TGTGCCAGCAGCTCCGGGACAGGGAATTCACCCCTCCACTTT. It encodes CASSSGTGNSPLHF.

Many counts were recorded for this clonotype. The chain joins TRBV20-1 to TRBJ1-5; 10 bases align to TRBD1. The germline V gene encodes CDR1 DFQATT and CDR2 SNEGSKA (reference sequence). The CDR3 loop spans 17 amino acids. The junction had 12 bases not matched to a gene; V was cut back by 6 bases and J by 1 base. The CDR3: CSASGQGRGMSNQPQHF. DNA of the CDR3: TGCAGTGCCTCGGGACAGGGGAGGGGTATGAGCAATCAGCCCCAGCATTTT.

This clonotype was recorded at least ten times. The rearrangement uses TRBV29-1 and TRBJ1-2; possible D gene TRBD1, 5 bases. The CDR3 runs to 13 residues. Trimming stripped 4 bases from V and 6 bases from J, with 15 bases between. Germline CDR1 and CDR2: SQVTM and ANQGSEA. CDR3 nucleotide sequence: TGCAGCGTTGCCCAGGGCTTTAGCGATGGCTACACCTTC. Protein product: CSVAQGFSDGYTF. Variable domain in full (rest from reference TRBV29-1 and TRBJ1-2): SAVISQKPSRDICQRGTSLTIQCQVDSQVTMMFWYRQQPGQSLTLIATANQGSEATYESGFVIDKFPISRPNLTFSTLTVSNMSPEDSSIYLCSVAQGFSDGYTFGSGTRLTVV.

CDR3 loop: CASRDTRTARGDEQYF. The DNA for the CDR3 is TGTGCCAGCAGAGACACACGGACAGCTAGGGGGGACGAGCAGTACTTC. The chain links TRBV6-1 to TRBJ2-7; D is tentatively TRBD1 or TRBD2 (6 bases each). V was pared by 6 bases and J by 5 bases, with 23 bases between. CDR1 and CDR2 (germline): MNHNS, SASEGT. CDR3 length: 16 residues.

This clonotype was seen ten or more times. This chain links TRBV20-1 with TRBJ2-3; D is ambiguous. Trimming pared 6 bases from V and 6 bases from J, leaving 10 bases between. CDR3 length equals 11 residues. CDR1 and CDR2 (germline): DFQATT, SNEGSKA (reference sequence). The chain's CDR3 is CSAHLGDTQYF. For the CDR3, the DNA is TGCAGTGCGCACCTAGGTGATACGCAGTATTTT.

The V call is TRBV11-3, the J call TRBJ2-1, with D uncertain. V was trimmed by 5 bases and J by 0 bases, leaving 11 bases between them. CDR3 length equals 15 residues. In germline, CDR1 is SGHNT, CDR2 YENEEA. DNA of the CDR3: TGTGCCAGCAGCCCTCAGAAGAGCTCCTACAATGAGCAGTTCTTC. It specifies CASSPQKSSYNEQFF. Based on the CDR3 plus reference TRBV11-3 and TRBJ2-1, the full variable domain is EAGVVQSPRYKIIEKKQPVAFWCNPISGHNTLYWYLQNLGQGPELLIRYENEEAVDDSQLPKDRFSAERLKGVDSTLKIQPAELGDSAVYLCASSPQKSSYNEQFFGPGTRLTVL.

This clonotype was found a few times. V and J are TRBV7-3 and TRBJ2-1, with 15 positions matching TRBD2. The ends lost 2 bases at V and 10 bases at J; junction bases unmatched: 3. From germline, CDR1 is SGHTA and CDR2 FQGTGA. This CDR3 region has 15 residues. The CDR3 loop is CASSLGLAGGREQFF. The CDR3 DNA sequence: TGTGCCAGCAGCTTAGGACTAGCGGGAGGGCGGGAGCAGTTCTTC.

This clonotype was counted many times. The chain links TRBV11-3 to TRBJ1-1; perhaps TRBD1 as D (5 bases). The CDR3 length is 15 residues. The V and J ends lost 5 bases and 2 bases respectively, with 15 bases between them. Per the germline V gene, CDR1 is SGHNT and CDR2 is YENEEA. In DNA, the CDR3 is TGTGCCAGCAGCCCCGGGGGAAGCGCAAACACTGAAGCTTTCTTT. Translation gives CASSPGGSANTEAFF.